The source of this TCR beta chain is a study of human T cells and chemical hapten exposure. Study at large: 2% DPC applied to a roughly 2 cm by roughly 2 cm arm area sensitized donors. Slight differences in pooled library volume were the main source of varying TCR yields across samples.

TCRdb processed the RACE reads anew with MiXCR; each CDR3 protein has one entry. The sample includes under 300,000 distinct CDR3 sequences, 7% to 10% seen only once; the top ten take 2% to 3%. Time point in this sample: pre-sensitization, week 0. Treatment: therapeutic diphenylcyclopropenone sensitization with weekly scalp DPC. Venepuncture was done earlier than the placement of each patch test. Whole blood that had not been fractionated was the source of extracted total RNA. Sequences were derived from whole blood, sampled in connection with sensitization to the hapten diphenylcyclopropenone (DPC). This receptor was obtained from a woman in her 40s with alopecia areata. Some clones in this sample may be carry-over from other donors' samples.

CDR3 nucleotides: TGTGCCAGCAGTACAGGTACTAGCACAGATACGCAGTATTTT. Protein: CASSTGTSTDTQYF. The chain combines TRBV28 with TRBJ2-3; maybe TRBD1 (5 bases). The CDR3 loop spans 14 amino acids. Looked up from germline, CDR1 is MDHEN and CDR2 is SYDVKM. The ends were cut back, 5 bases at V and 0 bases at J, with 9 bases in the middle.